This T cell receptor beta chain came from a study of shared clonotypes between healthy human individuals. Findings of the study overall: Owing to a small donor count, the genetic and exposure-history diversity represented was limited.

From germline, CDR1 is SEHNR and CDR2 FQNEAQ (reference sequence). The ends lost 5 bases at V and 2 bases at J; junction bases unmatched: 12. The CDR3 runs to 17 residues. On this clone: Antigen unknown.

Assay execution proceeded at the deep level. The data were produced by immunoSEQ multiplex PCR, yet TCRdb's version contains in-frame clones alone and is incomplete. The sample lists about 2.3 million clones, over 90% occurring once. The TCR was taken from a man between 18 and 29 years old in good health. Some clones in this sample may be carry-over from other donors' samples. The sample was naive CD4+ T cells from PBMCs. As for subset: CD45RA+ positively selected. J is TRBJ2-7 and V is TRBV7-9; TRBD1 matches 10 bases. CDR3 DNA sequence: TGTGCCAGCAGCCCACTTGGGTTGGGACAGGGGACCTACGAGCAGTACTTC. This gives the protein CASSPLGLGQGTYEQYF. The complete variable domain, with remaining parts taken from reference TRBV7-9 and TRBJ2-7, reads DTGVSQNPRHKITKRGQNVTFRCDPISEHNRLYWYRQTLGQGPEFLTYFQNEAQLEKSRLLSDRFSAERPKGSFSTLEIQRTEQGDSAMYLCASSPLGLGQGTYEQYFGPGTRLTVT.